Shown below are 26 T cell receptor beta chains from a single sample sequenced in a study of tumor-infiltrating lymphocytes in primary liver carcinoma. Co-extracting RNA and DNA was done with about 20-34 mg of unsorted bulk tissue as input. Reverse transcription of around 0.45 ug total RNA with a constant-region primer produced TCR beta cDNA. Modified slightly, ARM-PCR produced TCR beta libraries over three nested multiplex PCR rounds. In the first two PCR rounds, TRBV1-TRBV30 forward primers were paired with a C-beta reverse primer, and each round lasted about 9 cycles. TCRdb re-derived calls from the multiplex PCR reads in MiXCR, one entry per CDR3 protein. Counted here are around 78,000 distinct CDR3 sequences, over 55% occurring once; the ten biggest clones make up approximately 13%. Sequences were obtained from liver tumor tissue from sampling region 4. Documented subset: tumor region T4, right-lateral pole. These receptors all stem from a woman aged 55-75 years with primary liver carcinoma and hepatitis B virus infection.

Concerning this clonotype itself: The missing conserved phenylalanine or tryptophan at the end of this CDR3 makes a read error likely. The chain carries TRBV2 and TRBJ2-7; maybe TRBD1 (5 bases). There are 13 residues in the CDR3. Germline V gives CDR1 SNHLY, CDR2 FYNNEI. CDR3 sequence (DNA): TGTGCCGGCAGTGTCACAGGCTACTACGAGCAGTACATC. Amino acid sequence: CAGSVTGYYEQYI.

As to this clonotype: Its ends do not fully match the called genes, so a read error is possible. This chain uses TRBV4-2 with TRBJ1-3; D is unresolved. Germline CDR1 and CDR2: LGHNA and YNFKEQ. This CDR3 is 16 amino acids long. The DNA for the CDR3 is TGTGCCAGTAGCCAAGATGGATGGGATACTGGAAACACCATATATTTT. Residues: CASSQDGWDTGNTIYF.

The CDR3 region is CASRGSGERCSGNTIYF. The CDR3 bases are TGTGCCAGCAGGGGGTCTGGGGAAAGGTGTTCGGGAAACACCATATATTTT. The chain couples TRBV25-1 to TRBJ1-3; D not certain. The CDR3 has 17 amino acids. Per germline, CDR1 MGHDK and CDR2 SYGVNS. The ends were cut back, 6 bases at V and 4 bases at J, with 22 bases in the middle.

The chain links TRBV9 to TRBJ1-1, with a possible D match to TRBD1 (6 bases). Germline CDR1 reads SGDLS; CDR2 reads YYNGEE. The CDR3 runs 14 residues. Trimming stripped 4 bases from V and 4 bases from J, with 14 bases between. The CDR3 coding sequence is TGTGCCAGCAGCACCCGGGACACTCGCACTGAAGCTTTCTTT. It is translated as CASSTRDTRTEAFF. The whole variable domain, filled in from reference TRBV9 and TRBJ1-1, reads DSGVTQTPKHLITATGQRVTLRCSPRSGDLSVYWYQQSLDQGLQFLIQYYNGEERAKGNILERFSAQQFPDLHSELNLSSLELGDSALYFCASSTRDTRTEAFFGQGTRLTVV.

Note on this clonotype: Germline is not matched at one junction end, which may reflect a read error. The rearrangement links TRBV7-9 to TRBJ2-6; either TRBD1 or TRBD2 may supply D (6 bases each). Germline values: CDR1 SEHNR, CDR2 FQNEAQ (reference sequence). The CDR3 has 17 amino acids. This chain's CDR3 is CASSSTLGGSGANLLTF. Written as DNA, the CDR3 is TGTGCCAGCAGCTCCACCCTCGGGGGCTCTGGGGCCAACCTCCTGACTTTC. Drawing the rest from reference TRBV7-9 and TRBJ2-6, the complete variable domain is DTGVSQNPRHKITKRGQNVTFRCDPISEHNRLYWYRQTLGQGPEFLTYFQNEAQLEKSRLLSDRFSAERPKGSFSTLEIQRTEQGDSAMYLCASSSTLGGSGANLLTFGAGSRLTVL.

In regard to this clonotype: A read error is possible here, since a much larger clone lies one base away. The CDR3 coding sequence is TGTGCCAGCAGCAAAGGGCAGGGGACTGAAGCTTTCTTT. Protein product: CASSKGQGTEAFF. The gene calls are TRBV7-9 and TRBJ1-1, with D perhaps matching TRBD1 (6 bases). CDR1 SEHNR and CDR2 FQNEAQ come from the germline V gene (reference sequence). This CDR3 has 13 amino acids. The V and J ends lost 5 bases and 5 bases respectively, with 12 bases between them.

A few counts support this clonotype. It may be a read error: a sequence one base away is much more abundant. The CDR3 spells CASSQWTSGDETQYF. DNA of the CDR3: TGTGCCAGCAGCCAATGGACTAGCGGGGACGAGACCCAGTACTTC. The chain recombines TRBV4-2 with TRBJ2-5, with TRBD2 matching 12 bases. CDR3 length: 15 residues. The junction had 3 bases not matched to a gene; V was cut back by 2 bases and J by 5 bases. Germline V gives CDR1 LGHNA, CDR2 YNFKEQ.

A remark on this clonotype: A read error may produce the germline difference seen at one junction end. The J gene is TRBJ2-5, the V gene TRBV5-4, with TRBD2 matching 9 bases. Germline CDR1 reads SGHNT; CDR2 reads YYREEE (reference sequence). The CDR3 runs to 16 residues. Written as DNA, the CDR3 is TGTGGCAGCAGCCCAGGCGGGACTAGCCGCCAAGAGACCCAATACTTC. It yields the protein CGSSPGGTSRQETQYF.

Of note for this clonotype: It may be a read error: a sequence one base away is much more abundant. The chain combines TRBV29-1 with TRBJ2-5; no clear D gene. Germline V gives CDR1 SQVTM, CDR2 ANQGSEA. The CDR3 loop spans 11 amino acids. The CDR3 loop reads CSVNAQEAQYF. The CDR3 DNA reads as TGCAGCGTTAACGCCCAAGAGGCCCAGTACTTC.

This chain connects TRBV29-1 to TRBJ2-7; no clear D gene. This CDR3 is built from 13 residues. Trimming cost V 8 bases and J 8 bases, with 22 bases left between them. The V gene's germline CDR1 is SQVTM and CDR2 ANQGSEA. This chain's CDR3 is CSFSRSEFYQQYF. CDR3 nucleotide sequence: TGCAGCTTCTCTAGATCCGAATTTTACCAGCAGTACTTC.

On this clonotype: The missing conserved phenylalanine or tryptophan at the end of this CDR3 makes a read error likely. The chain is built from TRBV11-2 and TRBJ2-1; D ambiguous. The V gene's germline CDR1 is SGHAT and CDR2 FQNNGV. The CDR3 is 11 residues long. Trimming cost V 11 bases and J 5 bases, with 10 bases left between them. The CDR3 nucleotides read TGTGCCGGCGGCACGAACAATGAGCAGTTCCTC. Its protein is CAGGTNNEQFL.

With regard to this clonotype: One end of the junction fails to match germline, which may point to a read error. This chain uses TRBV12-3 or TRBV12-4 with TRBJ2-7; 7 bases agree with TRBD2. CDR3 length: 17 residues. The CDR3 region is CASGFLIGTNGSYEQYF. The CDR3 nucleotides are TGTGCCAGCGGTTTCCTAATTGGGACTAACGGTTCCTACGAGCAGTACTTC.

This clonotype was observed once. A much bigger clone sits one base away, suggesting this may be a read error. The V and J genes are TRBV10-3 and TRBJ2-3, with 10 bases lining up with TRBD1. The V gene's germline CDR1 is ENHRY and CDR2 SYGVKD. This CDR3 has 16 amino acids. The CDR3 bases are TGTGCCATCACTGAGAGGGACAGGGGACCAACAGATACGCAGTATTTT. Amino acid sequence: CAITERDRGPTDTQYF.

This sequence joins TRBV4-1 and TRBJ2-3, with 8 nucleotides matching TRBD2. V shed 0 bases and J 10 bases; nucleotides not matched to a gene: 15. The V gene's germline CDR1 is MGHRA and CDR2 YSYEKL. CDR3 length: 17 residues. CDR3 sequence: CASSQESPGGSTDAQYF. CDR3 in DNA: TGCGCCAGCAGCCAAGAATCACCGGGAGGGAGCACAGACGCGCAGTATTTT.

With regard to this clonotype: At one end, the junction sequence differs from germline, possibly due to a read error. This chain connects TRBV12-3 or TRBV12-4 to TRBJ2-6, with TRBD1 matching 7 bases. The CDR3 is 17 amino acids. CDR3 sequence (DNA): TGTGCCATCAGAAGGACAGGTTCCCCTACCGGGGCCAACGTCCTGGCTTTC. Its protein is CAIRRTGSPTGANVLAF.

A few counts support this clonotype. Germline and junction disagree at one end, which may indicate a read error. The V and J genes are TRBV29-1 and TRBJ2-5; perhaps TRBD1 as D (6 bases). CDR1 SQVTM and CDR2 ANQGSEA come from the germline V gene. This CDR3 has 15 amino acids. CDR3 nucleotides: TGCAGCGTTGAATGGGGGACACGGGAACAAGAGACCCAATACTTC. This translates into CSVEWGTREQETQYF.

With regard to this clonotype: An end of the junction differs from the germline gene, which may be a read error. This rearrangement joins TRBV11-2 to TRBJ2-7; 8 bases fit TRBD2. This CDR3 comprises 16 residues. Germline V gene lookup returns CDR1 SGHAT and CDR2 FQNNGV. The CDR3 spells CARTTPGREVRGEQYF. DNA for the CDR3: TGTGCCCGGACGACTCCTGGGCGGGAGGTAAGGGGGGAGCAATACTTC.

The genes are TRBV19 and TRBJ2-2, with D possibly being TRBD2 (5 bases). With 5 bases removed from V and 3 bases from J, the gap between germline ends came to 7 bases. The CDR3 covers 13 residues. CDR1 and CDR2 from the germline V gene are LNHDA and SQIVND (reference sequence). CDR3 in DNA: TGTGCCAGTAGTTCGGGATACACCGGGGAGCTGTTTTTT. Translated, it gives CASSSGYTGELFF.

To note about this clonotype: This may stem from a read error, because a much larger clone lies one nucleotide away. The chain is built from TRBV29-1 and TRBJ1-1; possible D gene TRBD1, 5 bases. Trimming took 3 bases from V and 1 from J, leaving 9 bases between them. Germline loops: CDR1 SQVTM, CDR2 ANQGSEA. The CDR3 length is 13 residues. The CDR3 DNA sequence: TGCAGCGTTGAGACAAGGGGGAACACTGAAGCTTTCTTT. Translated: CSVETRGNTEAFF.

This clonotype was detected only a few times. This chain connects TRBV5-6 to TRBJ2-1; D is possibly TRBD1 or TRBD2 (6 bases each). The length of the CDR3 is 18 residues. CDR1 and CDR2 (germline): SGHDT, YYEEEE. The V end lost 1 base, the J end lost 0 bases, and 17 bases lay between the germline ends. The CDR3 region is CASSLPGDTTGSYNEQFF. For the CDR3, the DNA is TGTGCCAGCAGCTTGCCGGGGGACACGACGGGCTCCTACAATGAGCAGTTCTTC.

There are a few counts of this clonotype. This chain connects TRBV7-9 to TRBJ2-2; 12 positions match TRBD2. Trimming removed 5 bases from V and 3 bases from J; junction bases left unmatched: 7. Germline V gives CDR1 SEHNR, CDR2 FQNEAQ (reference sequence). The CDR3 has 17 residues. As DNA, the CDR3 is TGTGCCAGCAGCCCGCCGGGACTAGCGGGCCACACCGGGGAGCTGTTTTTT. Protein sequence: CASSPPGLAGHTGELFF.

As to this clonotype: A much more abundant neighbour one base away suggests this may be a read error. V usage is TRBV28 and J usage is TRBJ1-2, with 10 bases aligning to TRBD1. CDR3 size: 14 residues. Germline assignment: CDR1 MDHEN and CDR2 SYDVKM. CDR3: CAGSSGQGLGGYTF. In nucleotides, the CDR3 is TGTGCCGGCAGTTCGGGACAGGGGCTCGGGGGCTACACCTTC.

There are a few counts of this clonotype. Since no conserved phenylalanine or tryptophan closes the CDR3, a read error is the likely cause. The genes are TRBV11-2 and TRBJ2-2; TRBD2 might be the D (6 bases). Between the trimmed V and J ends, which lost 2 bases and 0 bases, there was a span of 13 bases. Germline CDR1 reads SGHAT; CDR2 reads FQNNGV. There are 17 residues in the CDR3. CDR3 in amino acids: CASSLSLWGANTGELFS. CDR3 sequence (DNA): TGTGCCAGCAGCTTATCCCTGTGGGGGGCGAACACCGGGGAGCTGTTTTCT.

In DNA form, the CDR3 reads TGTGCCAGCAAAAAAGGTCCAGCAGGGGCAGAGACCCAGTACTTC. Amino acid sequence: CASKKGPAGAETQYF. V is TRBV7-9 and J is TRBJ2-5; D might be TRBD1 (6 bases). The CDR3 has 15 amino acids. Germline V CDR1 and CDR2: SEHNR, FQNEAQ (reference sequence). V gave up 7 bases and J gave up 4 bases, with 19 bases separating them.

This clonotype was seen many times. This chain links TRBV10-3 with TRBJ1-1; 7 bases fit TRBD1. Germline V gene lookup returns CDR1 ENHRY and CDR2 SYGVKD. The ends lost 6 bases at V and 1 base at J; junction bases unmatched: 2. The length of the CDR3 is 13 residues. This CDR3 is CAIRGQWNTEAFF. In DNA form, the CDR3 reads TGTGCCATCAGGGGACAGTGGAACACTGAAGCTTTCTTT.

V usage is TRBV20-1 and J usage is TRBJ2-7; D is unclear. The germline V gene has CDR1 DFQATT and CDR2 SNEGSKA (reference sequence). V lost 6 bases, J lost 3 bases, and 9 bases lay in between. There are 11 residues in the CDR3. CDR3 DNA sequence: TGCAGTGCCGACGGAGACTACGAGCAGTACTTC. Translating it yields CSADGDYEQYF.